This T cell receptor beta chain stems from a study of T cells and Merkel cell carcinoma outcomes. General study findings and limits: Reportedly, T-cell repertoire with density predicts Merkel cell carcinoma outcomes.

About this clone itself: Its cognate antigen is unknown.

TCRdb's table, derived via immunoSEQ multiplex PCR, lists solely in-frame clones and lacks some. The sample has 15,000 to 17,000 clones, about 87% seen once. Material: tumor tissue from Merkel cell carcinoma. The source of this sequence is a human donor with Merkel cell carcinoma.

CDR3 loop: CATSRVRGLETQYF. In DNA, the CDR3 is TGTGCCACCAGCAGAGTCAGGGGGCTCGAGACCCAGTACTTC. V and J are TRBV15 and TRBJ2-5, with 8 bases that match TRBD1. J lost 5 bases, V lost 1 base, and 3 bases had no gene match. Germline V gives CDR1 LNHNV, CDR2 YYDKDF (reference sequence). The CDR3 runs 14 residues.